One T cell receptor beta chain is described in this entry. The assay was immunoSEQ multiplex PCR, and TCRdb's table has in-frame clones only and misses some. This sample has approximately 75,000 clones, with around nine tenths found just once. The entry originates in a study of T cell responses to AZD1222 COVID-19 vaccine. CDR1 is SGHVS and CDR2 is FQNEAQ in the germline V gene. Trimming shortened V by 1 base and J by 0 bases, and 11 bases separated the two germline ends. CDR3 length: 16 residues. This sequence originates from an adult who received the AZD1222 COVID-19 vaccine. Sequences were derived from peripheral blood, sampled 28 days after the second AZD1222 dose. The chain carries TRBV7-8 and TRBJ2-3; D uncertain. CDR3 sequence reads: CASSLVTPDSTDTQYF. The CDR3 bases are TGTGCCAGCAGCTTAGTCACCCCAGATAGCACAGATACGCAGTATTTT.